Listed here are 30 T cell receptor beta chains from one sample, sequenced in a study of cytomegalovirus exposure and HLA in healthy donors. Primers for the PCR totalled 60 Vbeta and 13 Jbeta. Repertoires were generated with immunoSEQ multiplex PCR, while TCRdb's copy carries only in-frame clones and drops some. The sample includes approximately 220,000 clones, over 70% of them seen just once. Sequenced input: PBMCs. The receptors here all came from a boy under 10 years old in good health and CMV-seronegative.

The CDR3 coding sequence is TGCAGCGTTGAAGAGGGACTAAGTCCTAGGGGCACAGATACGCAGTATTTT. It is translated as CSVEEGLSPRGTDTQYF. This chain links TRBV29-1 with TRBJ2-3; 7 bases line up with TRBD2. Trimming removed 0 bases from V and 1 base from J; junction bases left unmatched: 10. Germline CDR1 reads SQVTM; CDR2 reads ANQGSEA. This CDR3 is 17 amino acids long.

The genes are TRBV11-2 and TRBJ2-7; TRBD1 matches 8 bases. The CDR3 has 13 amino acids. Trimming removed 5 bases from V and 7 bases from J; junction bases left unmatched: 7. Germline V gives CDR1 SGHAT, CDR2 FQNNGV. The CDR3 nucleotides are TGTGCCAGCAGCGAGTACAGGGGGGAGGAGCAGTACTTC. Protein product: CASSEYRGEEQYF. Using reference TRBV11-2 and TRBJ2-7 for the parts outside the CDR3, the full variable domain is EAGVAQSPRYKIIEKRQSVAFWCNPISGHATLYWYQQILGQGPKLLIQFQNNGVVDDSQLPKDRFSAERLKGVDSTLKIQPAKLEDSAVYLCASSEYRGEEQYFGPGTRLTVT.

V is TRBV6-6 and J is TRBJ2-3; D is unclear. Trimming pared 6 bases from V and 4 bases from J, leaving 5 bases between. The germline V gene has CDR1 MNHNY and CDR2 SVGAGI (reference sequence). CDR3 length: 11 amino acids. The CDR3 loop is CASSPSDTQYF. The CDR3 DNA reads as TGTGCCAGCAGCCCTTCAGATACGCAGTATTTT.

The V and J genes are TRBV27 and TRBJ1-2; D unclear. The CDR3 has 14 residues. The germline V gene encodes CDR1 MNHEY and CDR2 SMNVEV (reference sequence). V dropped 2 bases and J dropped 8 bases, with 15 bases sitting between them. The CDR3 region has the DNA TGTGCCAGCAGTTTAAGGTTGGGCCGGGAAGGCTACACCTTC. This gives the protein CASSLRLGREGYTF.

The genes are TRBV2 and TRBJ1-5, with 9 nucleotides matching TRBD1. Germline CDR1 SNHLY, CDR2 FYNNEI. This CDR3 has 14 residues. Unmatched junction bases numbered 4, after V lost 5 bases and J lost 5 bases. This CDR3 is CASSWTGVYQPQHF. For the CDR3, the DNA is TGTGCCAGCAGTTGGACAGGGGTTTATCAGCCCCAGCATTTT.

The rearrangement uses TRBV10-3 and TRBJ1-1; a weak D match, TRBD1 (6 bases). V lost 5 bases to trimming and J lost 6 bases, with 13 bases between them. Germline CDR1 reads ENHRY; CDR2 reads SYGVKD. This CDR3 has 13 amino acids. The CDR3 coding sequence is TGTGCCATCAGTACCTCGGGGGGGCCTGAAGCTTTCTTT. Translating it yields CAISTSGGPEAFF.

For this clone: A read error may account for a junction end that differs from germline. The gene calls are TRBV11-1 and TRBJ2-2; TRBD2 matches at 8 bases. From germline, CDR1 is SGHAT and CDR2 FQDESV (reference sequence). This CDR3 region has 12 residues. The CDR3 coding sequence is TGTGCCAGCAGCGTGACCCGGGGGGGGCTGTTTTTT. Protein product: CASSVTRGGLFF.

A single count supports this clone. The chain uses TRBV19 and TRBJ1-2, with D possibly being TRBD1 (6 bases). CDR1 is LNHDA and CDR2 is SQIVND in the germline V gene (reference sequence). CDR3 length: 13 amino acids. V was clipped by 7 bases and J by 6 bases, with 15 bases between them. DNA of the CDR3: TGTGCCAGTAAACCCGGGACATTGGATGGCTACACCTTC. It specifies CASKPGTLDGYTF.

The V gene is TRBV21-1, the J gene TRBJ1-4; TRBD1, as called in the table, went unchecked against the DNA. TRBV21-1 is described as a pseudogene. The CDR3 has 15 amino acids. The CDR3 bases are TGTGCCAGCAGCAGAGGGACAGGGGGTAATGAAAAACTGTTTTTT. Residues: CASSRGTGGNEKLFF.

The rearrangement joins TRBV7-2 to TRBJ2-5; possible D gene TRBD1, 6 bases. Germline V gene sequence: CDR1 SGHTA, CDR2 FQGNSA. The CDR3 has 13 amino acids. V lost 4 bases, J lost 7 bases, and 13 bases lay in between. The CDR3 DNA is TGTGCCAGCAGCTCCGGGACATACGGGACCCAGTACTTC. Protein sequence: CASSSGTYGTQYF.

The chain links TRBV23-1 to TRBJ1-5; D ambiguous. TRBV23-1 is recorded as an ORF, its role being uncertain. CDR3 length: 17 amino acids. V was shortened by 0 bases and J by 0 bases, with 12 bases between the two germline ends. The CDR3 is CASSQSLSFYSNQPQHF. CDR3 nucleotides: TGCGCCAGCAGTCAATCGTTAAGCTTCTATAGCAATCAGCCCCAGCATTTT.

J is TRBJ2-7 and V is TRBV2; a possible D gene is TRBD1 (6 bases). Per the germline V gene, CDR1 is SNHLY and CDR2 is FYNNEI. Trimming stripped 8 bases from V and 2 bases from J, with 16 bases between. The CDR3 spans 14 residues. CDR3 DNA: TGTGCCAGCGGAGTTACCGGGACAACCTACGAGCAGTACTTC. The encoded protein is CASGVTGTTYEQYF.

The rearrangement links TRBV5-6 to TRBJ2-7; 9 bases map to TRBD1. This CDR3 spans 15 amino acids. CDR1 and CDR2 (germline): SGHDT, YYEEEE. The V segment lost 0 bases and the J segment 0 bases; nucleotides outside the gene matches: 1. CDR3 sequence: CASSLGDRDSYEQYF. The CDR3 nucleotides are TGTGCCAGCAGCTTGGGGGACAGGGACTCCTACGAGCAGTACTTC.

The chain has TRBV27 and TRBJ1-1, with 9 bases lining up with TRBD1. The CDR3 has 15 amino acids. The germline gives CDR1 MNHEY, CDR2 SMNVEV (reference sequence). Trimming removed 4 bases from V and 4 bases from J; junction bases left unmatched: 7. CDR3 sequence (DNA): TGTGCCAGCAGTTCAGACAGGGGGAGGAGCACTGAAGCTTTCTTT. Translation: CASSSDRGRSTEAFF.

This clone was found once. V usage is TRBV9 and J usage is TRBJ2-3, with TRBD2 matching over 10 bases. V shed 0 bases, J shed 0 bases, and the junction held 7 bases outside the gene matches. Germline lookup yields CDR1 SGDLS and CDR2 YYNGEE. The length of the CDR3 is 18 residues. In DNA, the CDR3 is TGTGCCAGCAGCGTAGATCCCGAGCGGGAGGGTAGCACAGATACGCAGTATTTT. This translates into CASSVDPEREGSTDTQYF.

The chain uses TRBV10-3 and TRBJ1-6; 8 bases line up with TRBD1. CDR1 and CDR2 from the germline V gene are ENHRY and SYGVKD. J was trimmed by 6 bases and V by 2 bases; bases with no gene match: 3. CDR3 length equals 15 residues. CDR3 sequence: CAISEGQGGNSPLHF. The CDR3 DNA reads as TGTGCCATCAGTGAGGGACAGGGTGGTAATTCACCCCTCCACTTT.

The V gene is TRBV4-2, the J gene TRBJ2-7, with D perhaps matching TRBD1 (6 bases). The CDR3 is made up of 16 amino acids. Between the trimmed V and J ends, which lost 0 bases and 0 bases, there was a span of 12 bases. Germline CDR1 reads LGHNA; CDR2 reads YNFKEQ. The DNA for the CDR3 is TGTGCCAGCAGCCAAGAGGGTAACAGGGACTCCTACGAGCAGTACTTC. It specifies CASSQEGNRDSYEQYF.

This rearrangement joins TRBV19 to TRBJ2-1, with 9 positions matching TRBD2. The CDR3 is made up of 16 amino acids. Germline-derived CDR1 and CDR2 are LNHDA and SQIVND (reference sequence). With 7 bases clipped from V and 4 bases from J, the junction kept 11 bases outside the gene matches. The CDR3 here is CASTPWGLAYYNEQFF. In DNA form, the CDR3 reads TGTGCCAGTACCCCCTGGGGACTAGCATATTACAATGAGCAGTTCTTC.

This sequence joins TRBV6-5 and TRBJ2-7; D unresolved. The germline CDR1 and CDR2 sequences are MNHEY and SVGAGI. CDR3 length: 15 residues. V lost 4 bases to trimming and J lost 6 bases, with 19 bases between them. The CDR3 DNA reads as TGTGCCAGCAGTTCCCCTCGTTCGGGTGCGTTCGAGCAGTACTTC. Translating gives CASSSPRSGAFEQYF.

The chain combines TRBV6-5 with TRBJ2-1, with TRBD2 matching 10 bases. Germline assignment: CDR1 MNHEY and CDR2 SVGAGI. The length of the CDR3 is 14 residues. V shed 10 bases and J 6 bases; nucleotides not matched to a gene: 9. CDR3 sequence: CATEAASGSNEQFF. CDR3 nucleotides: TGTGCCACCGAGGCGGCTAGCGGGAGCAATGAGCAGTTCTTC.

This clone is a singleton in its sample. The rearrangement links TRBV4-1 to TRBJ2-1, with 9 nucleotides matching TRBD2. Trimming at V came to 4 bases and at J to 3 bases, leaving 4 bases not matched to a gene. There are 15 residues in the CDR3. Germline CDR1 and CDR2: MGHRA and YSYEKL. As DNA, the CDR3 is TGCGCCAGCAGCCTTCTAGCGGGAATCTACAATGAGCAGTTCTTC. Protein product: CASSLLAGIYNEQFF.

A word on this clone: Other DNA sequences in this specimen translate into the identical CDR3. V is TRBV6-1 and J is TRBJ2-7, with 7 positions matching TRBD1. The CDR3 sequence is 14 residues long. Germline V gene lookup returns CDR1 MNHNS and CDR2 SASEGT. Trimming took 5 bases from V and 3 from J; bases not matched to a gene: 7. For the CDR3, the DNA is TGTGCCAGCAGTCCGACAGGGAGCATCTACGAGCAGTACTTC. This sequence encodes CASSPTGSIYEQYF.

This chain uses TRBV7-6 with TRBJ2-1, with 10 bases aligning to TRBD2. From germline, CDR1 is SGHVS and CDR2 FNYEAQ. V trimming: 6 bases; J trimming: 1 base; junction bases outside the gene matches: 15. CDR3 length equals 19 residues. CDR3 residues: CASSSLPSSGRTSYNEQFF. The CDR3 nucleotides are TGTGCCAGCAGTTCCTTACCCTCTAGCGGGAGAACGTCCTACAATGAGCAGTTCTTC. The whole variable domain, remainder taken from reference TRBV7-6 and TRBJ2-1, is GAGVSQSPRYKVTKRGQDVALRCDPISGHVSLYWYRQALGQGPEFLTYFNYEAQQDKSGLPNDRFSAERPEGSISTLTIQRTEQRDSAMYRCASSSLPSSGRTSYNEQFFGPGTRLTVL.

The chain is built from TRBV30 and TRBJ2-4, with TRBD2 matching 7 bases. The germline V gene has CDR1 GTSNPN and CDR2 SVGIG (reference sequence). The V gene end was trimmed by 0 bases and the J gene end by 9 bases; junction bases not matched to a gene: 14. The CDR3 loop spans 16 amino acids. DNA for the CDR3: TGTGCCTGGAGTGTAAGAGCGGGGCCCTTGGGGAGCATTCAGTACTTC. This translates into CAWSVRAGPLGSIQYF.

In its sample, this clone was seen once. The genes are TRBV7-9 and TRBJ1-1; the D gene is possibly TRBD1 (5 bases). Trimming took off 4 bases at V and 0 bases at J, with 12 bases between the two ends. Germline loops: CDR1 SEHNR, CDR2 FQNEAQ (reference sequence). The CDR3 covers 15 residues. Here the CDR3 reads CASSSGGEMNTEAFF. The DNA for the CDR3 is TGTGCCAGCAGCTCTGGGGGGGAAATGAACACTGAAGCTTTCTTT.

The J gene is TRBJ1-1, the V gene TRBV28; 10 bases are shared with TRBD1. CDR1 is MDHEN, CDR2 SYDVKM, per germline. J gave up 5 bases and V 8 bases, and 8 bases lay outside the gene matches. The CDR3 has 14 residues. The CDR3 nucleotides are TGTGCCAGCGGCCTGGCGGGACAGGGGACTGAAGCTTTCTTT. Protein product: CASGLAGQGTEAFF.

This clone was counted only a few times. The V call is TRBV19, the J call TRBJ2-1; no firm D call. The V gene lost 3 bases and the J gene lost 6 bases, with 12 bases spanning the gap. The CDR3 extends over 14 amino acids. Germline CDR1 and CDR2: LNHDA and SQIVND (reference sequence). CDR3 residues: CASSMMAFGNEQFF. The CDR3 DNA reads TGTGCCAGTAGTATGATGGCCTTTGGCAATGAGCAGTTCTTC. Full variable domain (outside the CDR3, taken from reference TRBV19 and TRBJ2-1): DGGITQSPKYLFRKEGQNVTLSCEQNLNHDAMYWYRQDPGQGLRLIYYSQIVNDFQKGDIAEGYSVSREKKESFPLTVTSAQKNPTAFYLCASSMMAFGNEQFFGPGTRLTVL.

This rearrangement joins TRBV29-1 to TRBJ1-1, with D perhaps matching TRBD1 (5 bases). Trimming took off 5 bases at V and 4 bases at J, with 11 bases between the two ends. This CDR3 has 12 amino acids. The V gene's germline CDR1 is SQVTM and CDR2 ANQGSEA. The CDR3 sequence is CSVRGYVTEAFF. The CDR3 region has the DNA TGCAGCGTTAGGGGTTATGTCACTGAAGCTTTCTTT.

The rearrangement joins TRBV5-6 to TRBJ1-5; 8 bases map to TRBD1. CDR1 and CDR2 (germline): SGHDT, YYEEEE. The CDR3 is 13 amino acids. V lost 4 bases to trimming and J lost 7 bases; unmatched junction nucleotides: 4. The CDR3 loop is CASSPTGAQPQHF. CDR3 DNA sequence: TGTGCCAGCAGCCCGACAGGGGCCCAGCCCCAGCATTTT.

The rearrangement joins TRBV5-6 to TRBJ2-3; tentatively, D is TRBD1 (6 bases). The CDR3 is 15 residues long. V was shortened by 4 bases and J by 4 bases, with 16 bases between the two germline ends. CDR1 is SGHDT, CDR2 YYEEEE, per germline. The DNA for the CDR3 is TGTGCCAGCAGCGGAGGAACAGGGTTTGCAGATACGCAGTATTTT. Protein: CASSGGTGFADTQYF.